This T cell receptor beta chain was retrieved from a study of blood T cell repertoires in COVID-19. Study-level information: The cDNA or gDNA used as material had been derived from T cells, B-cell-depleted T cells, or PBMCs.

As originally analysed: For nucleated cells, counts were estimated from reference gene primer amplification. Assay: immunoSEQ multiplex PCR; the TCRdb copy retains only in-frame clones and omits some. V and J calls and clone size are those listed in that table; D and trimming were worked out from the DNA. The table has fewer than 45,000 clones, 85% to 90% seen once. The TCR comes from an older man with active COVID-19. Sequencing was done on a sample of peripheral blood.

CDR3 sequence (DNA): TGTGCCAGCTCTCTATCGGGACAGCCTAATGAAAAACTGTTTTTT. As protein: CASSLSGQPNEKLFF. This sequence joins TRBV18 and TRBJ1-4; 7 bases map to TRBD1. The CDR3 has 15 amino acids. With 6 bases clipped from V and 3 bases from J, the junction kept 7 bases outside the gene matches. CDR1 is KGHSH and CDR2 is LQKENI in the germline V gene.